This TCR beta chain was obtained from a study of shared clonotypes between healthy human individuals. About this clone itself: An end of the junction does not agree with germline; a read error may underlie this.

Germline V gives CDR1 SEHNR, CDR2 FQNEAQ (reference sequence). CDR3 length: 16 amino acids. CD8 cells classed as naive were CD45RO-negative and positively selected for CCR7, excluding terminally differentiated effector memory CD45RA+ cells. Donors had no recently reported acute infections or vaccinations and were HIV-negative. Sorted-subset replicate PCRs used 200 to 250 ng DNA, some 33,000 T cell genomes. The data were produced by immunoSEQ multiplex PCR, yet TCRdb's version contains in-frame clones alone and is incomplete. The table lists under 2,000,000 clones, about 94% of them singletons, with more than 0.9% in the top ten.

This chain uses TRBV7-9 with TRBJ1-4; no clear D gene. This TCR was recovered from a man aged 18 to 35 in good health. The sample was naive CD8+ T cells sorted from blood. In DNA, the CDR3 is TGTGCCAGCAGCATCTATTACCCACCGGACGGTGAAAAGCTGTTTTTT. This codes for CASSIYYPPDGEKLFF.